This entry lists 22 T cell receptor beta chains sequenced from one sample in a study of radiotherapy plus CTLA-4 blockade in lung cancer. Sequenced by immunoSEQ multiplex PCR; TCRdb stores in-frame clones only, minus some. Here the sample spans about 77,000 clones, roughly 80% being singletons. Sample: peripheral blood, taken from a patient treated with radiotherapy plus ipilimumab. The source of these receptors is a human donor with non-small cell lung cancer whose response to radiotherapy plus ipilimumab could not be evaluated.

The CDR3 sequence: CASRPGLATGLQYF. For the CDR3, the DNA is TGTGCCAGCAGACCGGGACTAGCTACGGGACTACAATACTTC. The rearrangement uses TRBV2 and TRBJ2-5; 9 positions match TRBD2. Trimming cost V 6 bases and J 14 bases; bases outside gene matches: 16. Germline V gene sequence: CDR1 SNHLY, CDR2 FYNNEI. CDR3 length: 14 residues.

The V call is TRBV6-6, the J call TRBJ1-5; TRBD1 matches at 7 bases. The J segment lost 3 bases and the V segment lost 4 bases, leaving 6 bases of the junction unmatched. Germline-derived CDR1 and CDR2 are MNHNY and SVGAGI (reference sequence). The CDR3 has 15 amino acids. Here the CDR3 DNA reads TGTGCCAGCAGTTCCAAGACAGGGAACAATCAGCCCCAGCATTTT. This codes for CASSSKTGNNQPQHF.

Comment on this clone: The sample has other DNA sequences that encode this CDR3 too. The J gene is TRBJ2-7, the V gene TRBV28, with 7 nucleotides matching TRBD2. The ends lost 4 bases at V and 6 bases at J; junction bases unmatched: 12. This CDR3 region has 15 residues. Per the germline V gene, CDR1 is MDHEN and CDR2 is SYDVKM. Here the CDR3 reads CASSSLGLAGPEQYF. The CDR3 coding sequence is TGTGCCAGCAGTTCCTTAGGATTAGCGGGTCCCGAGCAGTACTTC.

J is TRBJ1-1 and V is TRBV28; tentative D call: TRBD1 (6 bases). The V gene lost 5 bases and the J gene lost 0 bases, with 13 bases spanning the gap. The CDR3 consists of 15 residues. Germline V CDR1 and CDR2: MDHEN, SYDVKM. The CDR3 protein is CASSPNDRLNTEAFF. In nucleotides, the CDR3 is TGTGCCAGCAGTCCGAACGACAGGTTGAACACTGAAGCTTTCTTT.

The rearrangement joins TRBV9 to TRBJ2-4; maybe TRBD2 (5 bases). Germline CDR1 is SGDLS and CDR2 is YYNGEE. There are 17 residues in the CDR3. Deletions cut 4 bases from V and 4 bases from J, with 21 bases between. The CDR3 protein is CASSPRTETTGKNIQYF. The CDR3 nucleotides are TGTGCCAGCAGCCCTCGGACTGAAACCACCGGAAAAAACATTCAGTACTTC.

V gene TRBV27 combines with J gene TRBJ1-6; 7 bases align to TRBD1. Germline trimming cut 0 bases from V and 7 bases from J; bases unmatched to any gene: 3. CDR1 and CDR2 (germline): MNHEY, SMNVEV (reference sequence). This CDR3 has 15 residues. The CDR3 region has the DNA TGTGCCAGCAGTTTATCCAGACAGGGCAATTCACCCCTCCACTTT. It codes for CASSLSRQGNSPLHF.

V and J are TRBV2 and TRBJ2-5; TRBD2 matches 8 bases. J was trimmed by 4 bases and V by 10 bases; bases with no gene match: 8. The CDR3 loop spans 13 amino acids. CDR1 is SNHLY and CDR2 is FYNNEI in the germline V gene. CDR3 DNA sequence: TGTGCCACCACCGGGGGGGCAGGAGAGACCCAGTACTTC. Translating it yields CATTGGAGETQYF.

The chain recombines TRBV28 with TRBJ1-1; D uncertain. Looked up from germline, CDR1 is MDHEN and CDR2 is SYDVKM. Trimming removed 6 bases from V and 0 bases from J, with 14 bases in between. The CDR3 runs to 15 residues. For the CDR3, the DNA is TGTGCCAGCAGCCTACTTTGGAGGGTGAACACTGAAGCTTTCTTT. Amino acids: CASSLLWRVNTEAFF. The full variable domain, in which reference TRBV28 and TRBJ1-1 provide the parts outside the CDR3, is DVKVTQSSRYLVKRTGEKVFLECVQDMDHENMFWYRQDPGLGLRLIYFSYDVKMKEKGDIPEGYSVSREKKERFSLILESASTNQTSMYLCASSLLWRVNTEAFFGQGTRLTVV.

CDR3 region: CASSQRTGPSYNEQFF. CDR3 nucleotides: TGCGCCAGCAGCCAACGGACAGGCCCCTCCTACAATGAGCAGTTCTTC. V usage is TRBV4-1 and J usage is TRBJ2-1; 7 bases are a match to TRBD1. The germline V gene has CDR1 MGHRA and CDR2 YSYEKL. J was trimmed by 0 bases and V by 2 bases; bases with no gene match: 4. CDR3 length: 16 amino acids.

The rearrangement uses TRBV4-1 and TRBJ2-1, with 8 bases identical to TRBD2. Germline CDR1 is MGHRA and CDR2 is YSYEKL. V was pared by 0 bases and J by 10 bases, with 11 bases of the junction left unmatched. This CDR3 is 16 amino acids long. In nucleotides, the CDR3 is TGCGCCAGCAGCCAAGAGGGGACTAGGCCCGTTGGAGAGCAGTTCTTC. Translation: CASSQEGTRPVGEQFF.

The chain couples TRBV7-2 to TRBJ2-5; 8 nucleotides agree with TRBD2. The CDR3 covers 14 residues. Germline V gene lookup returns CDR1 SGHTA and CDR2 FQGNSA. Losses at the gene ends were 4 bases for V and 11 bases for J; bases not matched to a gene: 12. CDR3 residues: CASSSGLEAGEQYF. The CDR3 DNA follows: TGTGCCAGCAGCTCCGGACTAGAAGCGGGAGAGCAGTACTTC.

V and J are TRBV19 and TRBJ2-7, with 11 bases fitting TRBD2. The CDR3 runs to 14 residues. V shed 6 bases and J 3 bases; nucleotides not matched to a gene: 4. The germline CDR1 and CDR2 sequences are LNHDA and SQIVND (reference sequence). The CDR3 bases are TGTGCCAGTAGGACTAGCGGGGACTACTACGAGCAGTACTTC. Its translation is CASRTSGDYYEQYF.

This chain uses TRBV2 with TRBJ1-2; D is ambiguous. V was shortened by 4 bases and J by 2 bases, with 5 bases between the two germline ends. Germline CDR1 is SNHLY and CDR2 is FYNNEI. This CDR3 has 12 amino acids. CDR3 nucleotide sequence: TGTGCCAGCAGTGGTTTAAACTATGGCTACACCTTC. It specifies CASSGLNYGYTF.

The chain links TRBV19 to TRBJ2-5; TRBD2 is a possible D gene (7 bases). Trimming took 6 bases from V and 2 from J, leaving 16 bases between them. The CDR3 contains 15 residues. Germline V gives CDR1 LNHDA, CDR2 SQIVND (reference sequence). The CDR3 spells CASRTRGGLQETQYF. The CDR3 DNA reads TGTGCCAGTAGGACGAGGGGGGGGCTACAAGAGACCCAGTACTTC. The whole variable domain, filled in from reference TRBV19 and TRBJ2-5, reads DGGITQSPKYLFRKEGQNVTLSCEQNLNHDAMYWYRQDPGQGLRLIYYSQIVNDFQKGDIAEGYSVSREKKESFPLTVTSAQKNPTAFYLCASRTRGGLQETQYFGPGTRLLVL.

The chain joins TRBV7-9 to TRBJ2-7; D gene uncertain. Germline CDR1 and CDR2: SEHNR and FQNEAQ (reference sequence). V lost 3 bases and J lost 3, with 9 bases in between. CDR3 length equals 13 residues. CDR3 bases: TGTGCCAGCAGCTTTTACAGTGTCTACGAGCAGTACTTC. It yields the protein CASSFYSVYEQYF.

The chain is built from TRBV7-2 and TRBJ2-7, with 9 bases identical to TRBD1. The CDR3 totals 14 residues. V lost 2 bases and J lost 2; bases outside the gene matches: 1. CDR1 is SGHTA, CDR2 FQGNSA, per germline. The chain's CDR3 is CASSLRTGAYEQYF. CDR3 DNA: TGTGCCAGCAGCTTAAGGACAGGGGCCTACGAGCAGTACTTC.

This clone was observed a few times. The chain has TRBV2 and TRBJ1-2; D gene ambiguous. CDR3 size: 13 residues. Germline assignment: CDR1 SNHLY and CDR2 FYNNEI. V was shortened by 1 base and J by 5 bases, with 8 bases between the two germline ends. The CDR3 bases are TGTGCCAGCAGTGAAGGAGGGTCTTATGGCTACACCTTC. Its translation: CASSEGGSYGYTF.

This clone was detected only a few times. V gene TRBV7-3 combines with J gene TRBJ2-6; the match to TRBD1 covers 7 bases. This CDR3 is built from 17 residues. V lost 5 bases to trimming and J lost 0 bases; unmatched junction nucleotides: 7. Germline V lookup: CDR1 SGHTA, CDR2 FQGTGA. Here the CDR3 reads CASSPGQVHSGANVLTF. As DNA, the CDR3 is TGTGCCAGCAGCCCCGGACAGGTCCACTCTGGGGCCAACGTCCTGACTTTC.

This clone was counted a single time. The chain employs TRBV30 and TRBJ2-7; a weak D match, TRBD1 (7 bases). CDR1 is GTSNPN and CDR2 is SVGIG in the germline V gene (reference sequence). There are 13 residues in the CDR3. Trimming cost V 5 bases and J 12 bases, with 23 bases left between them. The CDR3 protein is CAWGRAGQTFPYF. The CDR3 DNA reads TGTGCCTGGGGACGGGCGGGACAGACGTTTCCGTACTTC. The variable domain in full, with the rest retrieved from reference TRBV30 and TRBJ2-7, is SQTIHQWPATLVQPVGSPLSLECTVEGTSNPNLYWYRQAAGRGLQLLFYSVGIGQISSEVPQNLSASRPQDRQFILSSKKLLLSDSGFYLCAWGRAGQTFPYFGPGTRLTVT.

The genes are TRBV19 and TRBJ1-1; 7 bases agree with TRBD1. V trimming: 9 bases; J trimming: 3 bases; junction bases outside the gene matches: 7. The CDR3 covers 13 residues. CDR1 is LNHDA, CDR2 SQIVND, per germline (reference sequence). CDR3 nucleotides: TGTGCCAGCGCGCTTCAGGGGGACACTGAAGCTTTCTTT. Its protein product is CASALQGDTEAFF.

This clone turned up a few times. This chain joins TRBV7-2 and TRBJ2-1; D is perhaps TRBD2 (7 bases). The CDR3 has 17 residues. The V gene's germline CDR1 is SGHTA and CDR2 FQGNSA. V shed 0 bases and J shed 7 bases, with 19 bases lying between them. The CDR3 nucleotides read TGTGCCAGCAGCTTAGCGCGGGCGGGGGCTTCCGGGAATGAGCAGTTCTTC. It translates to CASSLARAGASGNEQFF.

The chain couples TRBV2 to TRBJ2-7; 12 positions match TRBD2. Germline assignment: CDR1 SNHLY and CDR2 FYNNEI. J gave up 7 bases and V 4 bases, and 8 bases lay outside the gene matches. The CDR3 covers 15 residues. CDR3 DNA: TGTGCCAGCAGTGCCCGACTAGCGGGAGTGGGGGAGCAGTACTTC. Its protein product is CASSARLAGVGEQYF.